This is a list of T cell receptor beta chains from one sample in a study of metastatic and nonmetastatic thyroid tumors. TCRdb re-called the PCR reads via MiXCR. The sample gives some 15,000 clones, about 12% of which show up once; around a third is in the top ten. The sequenced material came from blood. The source is a female donor with papillary thyroid cancer or a benign thyroid nodule (not recorded which). Some clones in this sample may be carry-over from other donors' samples. Each CDR3 is given with its conserved first and last residue. The D gene is left open where the match is weak. Clone size is given for some rows only: seen once, a few or many times, or a class if the clone is expanded.

J gene: TRBJ2-6
V gene: TRBV6-1
CDR3 length: 14
clone size: .
D gene: .
CDR3 DNA: TGTGCCAGCAAATGGAGCTCTGGGGCCAACGTCCTGACTTTC
CDR3 protein: CASKWSSGANVLTF

J gene: TRBJ2-7
V gene: TRBV6-2/TRBV6-3
CDR3 length: 14
clone size: few
D gene: .
CDR3 DNA: TGTGCCAGCAGTTACTTTGGGTGGAAGGACGAGCAGTACTTC
CDR3 protein: CASSYFGWKDEQYF

J gene: TRBJ2-2
V gene: TRBV11-2
CDR3 length: 16
clone size: many
D gene: .
CDR3 DNA: TGTGCCAGCAGCTTCTCGGCCGGGACGAACACCGGGGAGCTGTTTTTT
CDR3 protein: CASSFSAGTNTGELFF

J gene: TRBJ2-3
V gene: TRBV28
CDR3 length: 14
clone size: medium-sized
D gene: TRBD2
CDR3 DNA: TGTGCCAGCACCAGCGGGGGCTCCAGAGATACGCAGTATTTT
CDR3 protein: CASTSGGSRDTQYF

J gene: TRBJ2-1
V gene: TRBV18
CDR3 length: 15
clone size: many
D gene: TRBD2
CDR3 DNA: TGTGCCAGCTCCTCGACTAGCGGCCCGTACAATGAGCAGTTCTTC
CDR3 protein: CASSSTSGPYNEQFF

J gene: TRBJ2-3
V gene: TRBV10-1
CDR3 length: 11
clone size: many
D gene: .
CDR3 DNA: TGCGCCAGCAGTCTTGGGGATACGCAGTATTTT
CDR3 protein: CASSLGDTQYF

J gene: TRBJ2-3
V gene: TRBV5-1
CDR3 length: 16
clone size: many
D gene: TRBD2
CDR3 DNA: TGCGCCAGCAGCTCGGGACTAGCGGGAGGAAAAGATACGCAGTATTTT
CDR3 protein: CASSSGLAGGKDTQYF

J gene: TRBJ1-1
V gene: TRBV4-1
CDR3 length: 15
clone size: many
D gene: TRBD1
CDR3 DNA: TGCGCCAGCAGCGAGGGACAGGGCGATGTGGGGGGAGCTTTCTTT
CDR3 protein: CASSEGQGDVGGAFF

J gene: TRBJ1-1
V gene: TRBV12-3/TRBV12-4
CDR3 length: 14
clone size: many
D gene: .
CDR3 DNA: TGTGCCAGCAGTTGGGACGGGGCCGGCACTGAAGCTTTCTTT
CDR3 protein: CASSWDGAGTEAFF

J gene: TRBJ2-5
V gene: TRBV6-1
CDR3 length: 15
clone size: .
D gene: TRBD2
CDR3 DNA: TGTGCCAGCAGTGAACTAGCGGGAGGGCCAGAGACCCAGTACTTC
CDR3 protein: CASSELAGGPETQYF

J gene: TRBJ1-2
V gene: TRBV28
CDR3 length: 14
clone size: medium-sized
D gene: .
CDR3 DNA: TGTGCCAGCAGTTCGAACCCTGACGGCTATGGCTACACCTTC
CDR3 protein: CASSSNPDGYGYTF

J gene: TRBJ2-1
V gene: TRBV6-1
CDR3 length: 13
clone size: medium-sized
D gene: .
CDR3 DNA: TGTGCCAGCAGCCCCCAGGGCGCCCATGAGCAGTTCTTC
CDR3 protein: CASSPQGAHEQFF

J gene: TRBJ2-3
V gene: TRBV9
CDR3 length: 18
clone size: many
D gene: TRBD2
CDR3 DNA: TGTGCCAGCAGCGCTCCCCCGTATGCGGGGGAGGTCACAGATACGCAGTATTTT
CDR3 protein: CASSAPPYAGEVTDTQYF

J gene: TRBJ1-2
V gene: TRBV27
CDR3 length: 15
clone size: many
D gene: .
CDR3 DNA: TGTGCCAGCAGTCCCCAGCTAGGGGGTGACTATGGCTACACCTTC
CDR3 protein: CASSPQLGGDYGYTF

J gene: TRBJ2-1
V gene: TRBV25-1
CDR3 length: 17
clone size: .
D gene: TRBD1
CDR3 DNA: TGTGCCAGCAGTGCTGCCAGAGTGACAGGGACCTACAATGAGCAGTTCTTC
CDR3 protein: CASSAARVTGTYNEQFF

J gene: TRBJ2-3
V gene: TRBV5-1
CDR3 length: 14
clone size: many
D gene: .
CDR3 DNA: TGCGCCAGCAGGGCAATCCTTACCGCAGATACGCAGTATTTT
CDR3 protein: CASRAILTADTQYF

J gene: TRBJ1-5
V gene: TRBV6-2/TRBV6-3
CDR3 length: 16
clone size: many
D gene: .
CDR3 DNA: TGTGCCAGCAGTTTTTTTGTTGGACAGCCCAATCAGCCCCAGCATTTT
CDR3 protein: CASSFFVGQPNQPQHF

J gene: TRBJ2-2
V gene: TRBV5-1
CDR3 length: 18
clone size: many
D gene: .
CDR3 DNA: TGCGCCAGCTCCCTGGGGGAGAGCTTCCAACTACTTAGGGGGGAGCTGTTTTTT
CDR3 protein: CASSLGESFQLLRGELFF

J gene: TRBJ1-2
V gene: TRBV6-5
CDR3 length: 14
clone size: many
D gene: TRBD1
CDR3 DNA: TGTGCCAGCAGTTACTCTTCAGGGGGATTTGGCTACACCTTC
CDR3 protein: CASSYSSGGFGYTF

J gene: TRBJ2-3
V gene: TRBV9
CDR3 length: 14
clone size: many
D gene: .
CDR3 DNA: TGTGCCAGCAGCGATAGAGGGGGAACAGATACGCAGTATTTT
CDR3 protein: CASSDRGGTDTQYF

J gene: TRBJ2-7
V gene: TRBV12-3/TRBV12-4
CDR3 length: 11
clone size: medium-sized
D gene: .
CDR3 DNA: TGTGCCAGCACCACGGAGTATGTGCAGTACTTC
CDR3 protein: CASTTEYVQYF

J gene: TRBJ2-7
V gene: TRBV5-6
CDR3 length: 15
clone size: many
D gene: TRBD1
CDR3 DNA: TGTGCCAGCAGCTTGGGCCCGGGACAGTACTACGAGCAGTACTTC
CDR3 protein: CASSLGPGQYYEQYF

J gene: TRBJ2-1
V gene: TRBV20-1
CDR3 length: 15
clone size: medium-sized
D gene: TRBD2
CDR3 DNA: TGCAGTGCTAACACAGGACTAGCGGGAGATGATGAGCAGTTCTTC
CDR3 protein: CSANTGLAGDDEQFF